This T cell receptor beta chain derives from a study of PD-1 blockade in classical Hodgkin lymphoma. Study details: Treatment was intravenous nivolumab, 3 mg/kg every 2 weeks, until progression. Study results and limitations: Unlike CD8+ TCR diversity, which did not rise significantly by C4D1, CD4+ TCR diversity did. What caused the repertoire differences, perhaps disease activity or prior therapy, remains undefined.

Comments on this clone: Its antigen remains unknown.

Regarding time point: cycle 4 day 1 (C4D1), after about 6 weeks of nivolumab. Following autologous stem cell transplantation, relapse occurred in every patient, and exposure to brentuximab vedotin varied. Magnetic negative selection purified CD4+ T cells from thawed PBMCs. Complete response, partial response or progressive disease was recorded as best response. V was trimmed by 2 bases and J by 0 bases, leaving 20 bases between them. The CDR3 runs 19 residues. Germline assignment: CDR1 SGHRS and CDR2 YFSETQ. The data were produced by immunoSEQ multiplex PCR, yet TCRdb's version contains in-frame clones alone and is incomplete. This table holds 15,000 to 20,000 clones, roughly 75% found once.

The TCR comes from a human donor with classical Hodgkin lymphoma. The sequencing here drew on CD4+ T cells from blood, taken before the fourth cycle of nivolumab. The chain has TRBV5-1 and TRBJ2-2, with no clear D. CDR3 DNA sequence: TGCGCCAGCAGCTTCACCTCGATCCAAACAACCGCGAACACCGGGGAGCTGTTTTTT. Translation gives CASSFTSIQTTANTGELFF.